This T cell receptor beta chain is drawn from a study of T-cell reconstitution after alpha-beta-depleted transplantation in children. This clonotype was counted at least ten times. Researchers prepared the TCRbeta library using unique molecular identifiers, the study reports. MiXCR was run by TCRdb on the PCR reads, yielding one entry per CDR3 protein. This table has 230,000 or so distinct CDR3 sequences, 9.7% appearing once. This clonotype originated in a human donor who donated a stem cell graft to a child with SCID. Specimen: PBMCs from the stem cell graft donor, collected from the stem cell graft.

For the CDR3, the DNA is TGCGCCAGCAGCTTACAGGGGTACTCCTACGAGCAGTACTTC. Amino acids: CASSLQGYSYEQYF. V is TRBV5-1 and J is TRBJ2-7, with 7 bases matching TRBD1. Germline V gives CDR1 SGHRS, CDR2 YFSETQ. Trimming took 2 bases from V and 0 from J; bases not matched to a gene: 2. This CDR3 contains 14 residues. Filled out from reference TRBV5-1 and TRBJ2-7, the complete variable domain reads KAGVTQTPRYLIKTRGQQVTLSCSPISGHRSVSWYQQTPGQGLQFLFEYFSETQRNKGNFPGRFSGRQFSNSRSEMNVSTLELGDSALYLCASSLQGYSYEQYFGPGTRLTVT.